These T cell receptor beta chains were read from a single sample in a study of T cell responses to AZD1222 COVID-19 vaccine. Clones were read by immunoSEQ multiplex PCR, and TCRdb kept only the in-frame ones, dropping some. Here the sample spans 80,000 to 100,000 clones, 80% to 95% being singletons. Sequenced material: peripheral blood, taken 28 days after the second AZD1222 dose. The source is an adult who received the AZD1222 COVID-19 vaccine. The CDR3 runs from the conserved cysteine through the conserved F or W. A D gene is named only where the DNA matches it firmly. Some rows mark clone size as missing; the rest say once, few, many or name a class of expanded clone.

clone_size | j_call | cdr3_length | v_call | d_call | cdr3_aa | cdr3_nt
. | TRBJ1-5 | 15 | TRBV7-2 | TRBD1 | CASRFTGGSNQPQHF | TGTGCCAGCAGGTTTACAGGGGGTAGCAATCAGCCCCAGCATTTT
. | TRBJ2-5 | 16 | TRBV9 | TRBD2 | CASSLSGGRAGETQYF | TGTGCCAGCAGCCTGTCTGGCGGGAGGGCCGGGGAGACCCAGTACTTC
. | TRBJ2-6 | 15 | TRBV2 | . | CASKVDISGANVLTF | TGTGCCAGCAAGGTGGACATTTCTGGGGCCAACGTCCTGACTTTC
. | TRBJ2-3 | 16 | TRBV5-6 | . | CASSLGGPGGTDTQYF | TGTGCCAGCAGCTTGGGGGGGCCGGGCGGCACAGATACGCAGTATTTT
. | TRBJ2-3 | 14 | TRBV28 | TRBD1 | CASSTGQGTDTQYF | TGTGCCAGCAGTACGGGACAGGGCACAGATACGCAGTATTTT
. | TRBJ1-4 | 15 | TRBV5-4 | TRBD1 | CASSLEGAANEKLFF | TGTGCCAGCAGCTTAGAGGGGGCTGCTAATGAAAAACTGTTTTTT
once | TRBJ2-3 | 13 | TRBV7-3 | . | CASSPPHTDTQYF | TGTGCCAGCAGCCCTCCCCACACAGATACGCAGTATTTT
. | TRBJ2-7 | 16 | TRBV5-6 | . | CASSLPLVADPYEQYF | TGTGCCAGCAGCTTGCCTCTCGTAGCGGACCCCTACGAGCAGTACTTC
. | TRBJ2-1 | 17 | TRBV15 | . | CATSRAFYSNSYNEQFF | TGTGCCACCAGCAGGGCCTTTTACTCCAACTCCTACAATGAGCAGTTCTTC
. | TRBJ2-2 | 14 | TRBV5-8 | . | CASSLVGLTGELFF | TGTGCCAGCAGCTTGGTCGGGCTAACCGGGGAGCTGTTTTTT
. | TRBJ2-3 | 13 | TRBV18 | . | CASSPRRIDTQYF | TGTGCCAGCTCACCAAGGAGGATAGATACGCAGTATTTT
. | TRBJ1-1 | 14 | TRBV28 | . | CASSFLEGTTEAFF | TGTGCCAGCAGTTTCCTCGAGGGTACCACTGAAGCTTTCTTT
few | TRBJ1-1 | 17 | TRBV25-1 | . | CASSAPPGEGRNTEAFF | TGTGCCAGCAGCGCTCCCCCAGGGGAGGGACGGAACACTGAAGCTTTCTTT
. | TRBJ2-3 | 15 | TRBV5-1 | . | CASTRGGVSTDTQYF | TGCGCCAGCACTCGCGGGGGCGTTAGCACAGATACGCAGTATTTT
. | TRBJ2-7 | 16 | TRBV5-6 | . | CASSLGSAYRSYEQYF | TGTGCCAGCAGCTTGGGGAGTGCGTATCGCTCCTACGAGCAGTACTTC
. | TRBJ2-1 | 17 | TRBV3-1/TRBV3-2 | TRBD2 | CASSQGPLAGGLGEQFF | TGTGCCAGCAGCCAAGGCCCCCTAGCGGGAGGGCTCGGTGAGCAGTTCTTC
. | TRBJ2-3 | 17 | TRBV7-7 | TRBD2 | CASSLELAGGPTDTQYF | TGTGCTAGCAGCTTAGAACTAGCGGGGGGCCCCACAGATACGCAGTATTTT
. | TRBJ2-2 | 14 | TRBV5-1 | . | CASSLDAEIGELFF | TGCGCCAGCAGCTTGGACGCGGAAATCGGGGAGCTGTTTTTT
. | TRBJ1-2 | 13 | TRBV2 | TRBD1 | CASAGTVLYGYTF | TGTGCCAGCGCCGGGACAGTCCTCTATGGCTACACCTTC
. | TRBJ1-1 | 14 | TRBV29-1 | . | CSVEDVAPRTEAFF | TGCAGCGTTGAAGACGTCGCGCCACGCACTGAAGCTTTCTTT
. | TRBJ2-1 | 15 | TRBV11-3 | TRBD2 | CASSLLLGGSNEQFF | TGTGCCAGCAGCTTATTGTTGGGCGGGAGCAATGAGCAGTTCTTC
once | TRBJ2-2 | 16 | TRBV6-2/TRBV6-3 | TRBD2 | CASSQLAGFDTGELFF | TGTGCCAGCAGTCAACTAGCGGGGTTTGACACCGGGGAGCTGTTTTTT
few | TRBJ2-3 | 10 | TRBV19 | TRBD2 | CASTSGSQYF | TGTGCCAGTACTAGCGGATCTCAGTATTTT
few | TRBJ1-5 | 15 | TRBV29-1 | TRBD1 | CSVSFGTAVNQPQHF | TGCAGCGTTTCCTTTGGGACAGCCGTCAATCAGCCCCAGCATTTT
once | TRBJ1-1 | 13 | TRBV19 | . | CASSIAVNTEAFF | TGTGCCAGTAGTATAGCCGTAAACACTGAAGCTTTCTTT
. | TRBJ2-1 | 15 | TRBV10-1 | . | CASSVSGASYNEQFF | TGCGCCAGCAGTGTGTCAGGGGCTTCCTACAATGAGCAGTTCTTC
. | TRBJ1-1 | 13 | TRBV5-1 | . | CASSLAVDSKAFF | TGCGCCAGCAGCTTGGCAGTAGACAGTAAAGCTTTCTTT
. | TRBJ2-1 | 15 | TRBV30 | . | CAWRLARRSYNEQFF | TGTGCCTGGAGATTAGCACGACGCTCCTACAATGAGCAGTTCTTC
. | TRBJ2-7 | 15 | TRBV11-2 | TRBD1 | CASSYSGTGAYEQYF | TGTGCCAGCAGCTACTCCGGGACAGGAGCCTACGAGCAGTACTTC
. | TRBJ2-3 | 15 | TRBV19 | . | CASSLTQGGADTQYF | TGTGCCAGTAGCCTGACACAGGGGGGGGCAGATACGCAGTATTTT
. | TRBJ2-1 | 13 | TRBV24-1 | . | CATSDSPAWEQFF | TGTGCCACCAGTGATTCCCCAGCTTGGGAGCAGTTCTTC
. | TRBJ1-5 | 13 | TRBV12-3/TRBV12-4 | . | CATRPALHQPQHF | TGTGCCACCAGGCCGGCGCTCCATCAGCCCCAGCATTTT
. | TRBJ2-7 | 13 | TRBV2 | TRBD1 | CASRPRTGNEQYF | TGTGCCAGCAGACCCCGGACAGGGAACGAGCAGTACTTC
once | TRBJ2-6 | 17 | TRBV27 | TRBD1 | CASSYEGAGAGANVLTF | TGTGCCAGCAGTTACGAGGGGGCAGGGGCTGGGGCCAACGTCCTGACTTTC
. | TRBJ2-3 | 17 | TRBV19 | TRBD1 | CASSIKRGQGRTDTQYF | TGTGCCAGTAGTATCAAAAGGGGACAGGGGAGAACAGATACGCAGTATTTT
. | TRBJ2-3 | 14 | TRBV5-1 | . | CASSYSSSTDTQYF | TGCGCCAGCAGCTACTCCTCTAGCACAGATACGCAGTATTTT
. | TRBJ1-2 | 15 | TRBV7-9 | TRBD1 | CASSLVQGANYGYTF | TGTGCCAGCAGCTTAGTCCAGGGGGCTAACTATGGCTACACCTTC
. | TRBJ2-1 | 13 | TRBV29-1 | . | CSVDRGTYNEQFF | TGCAGCGTTGACAGGGGCACCTACAATGAGCAGTTCTTC
. | TRBJ1-5 | 15 | TRBV28 | TRBD1 | CASSFYRDRNQPQHF | TGTGCCAGCAGTTTTTACCGGGACAGAAATCAGCCCCAGCATTTT
. | TRBJ2-7 | 14 | TRBV5-1 | . | CASSLGGFSYEQYF | TGCGCCAGCAGCTTGGGGGGTTTCTCCTACGAGCAGTACTTC
. | TRBJ1-2 | 13 | TRBV27 | TRBD1 | CASSQTGGYGYTF | TGTGCCAGCAGTCAGACAGGGGGCTATGGCTACACCTTC
once | TRBJ1-2 | 15 | TRBV11-2 | TRBD1 | CASSLEGGQGYGYTF | TGTGCCAGCAGCTTAGAAGGGGGACAGGGTTATGGCTACACCTTC
. | TRBJ2-7 | 11 | TRBV20-1 | . | CSARIGYEQYF | TGCAGTGCTAGGATAGGCTACGAGCAGTACTTC
once | TRBJ1-1 | 15 | TRBV27 | . | CASRDTGTGNTEAFF | TGTGCCAGCAGAGACACCGGGACGGGAAACACTGAAGCTTTCTTT
once | TRBJ1-2 | 19 | TRBV2 | . | CASSGGAGPGPTSNYGYTF | TGTGCCAGCAGTGGGGGAGCGGGCCCCGGCCCCACCTCTAACTATGGCTACACCTTC
. | TRBJ1-2 | 13 | TRBV2 | . | CASSAGEHYGYTF | TGTGCCAGCAGTGCAGGGGAGCACTATGGCTACACCTTC
. | TRBJ1-2 | 15 | TRBV9 | TRBD1 | CASSQGQDRFYGYTF | TGTGCCAGCAGCCAAGGACAGGATAGGTTCTATGGCTACACCTTC
. | TRBJ2-1 | 13 | TRBV25-1 | TRBD1 | CASRGGLYNEQFF | TGTGCCAGCAGAGGGGGCCTCTACAATGAGCAGTTCTTC
once | TRBJ1-1 | 15 | TRBV21-1 | . | CASSPAGPMNTEAFF | TGTGCCAGCAGCCCTGCAGGGCCGATGAACACTGAAGCTTTCTTT
. | TRBJ2-2 | 13 | TRBV3-1/TRBV3-2 | . | CASSLIGTGELFF | TGTGCCAGCAGCCTCATCGGCACCGGGGAGCTGTTTTTT
once | TRBJ2-3 | 16 | TRBV10-1 | . | CASSLGSTSYTDTQYF | TGCGCCAGCAGTCTAGGGTCAACGAGCTACACAGATACGCAGTATTTT
. | TRBJ1-6 | 18 | TRBV7-2 | TRBD1 | CASSLGRWVTGGYSPLHF | TGTGCCAGCAGCTTAGGGCGTTGGGTGACAGGGGGGTATTCACCCCTCCACTTT
. | TRBJ1-5 | 14 | TRBV28 | . | CASSLMGASQPQHF | TGTGCCAGCAGTTTAATGGGGGCAAGTCAGCCCCAGCATTTT
. | TRBJ2-1 | 19 | TRBV5-1 | . | CASSLSRQAALSNYNEQFF | TGCGCCAGCAGCTTGTCGAGACAGGCCGCCCTGTCCAACTACAATGAGCAGTTCTTC